What follows are 9 T cell receptor beta chains derived from one specimen sequenced in a study of circulating CD8 cells and anti-PD-1 response in melanoma. TCR libraries were prepared from about 16 ng of total RNA with the QIAseq Immune Repertoire TCR panel. TCRdb itself ran the reads through MiXCR, one entry per CDR3 protein. Here the sample spans about 650 distinct CDR3 sequences, about 10% being singletons. Four subsets defined by PD-1 and/or TIGIT were sorted from live CD3+CD8+TCRalphabeta+ cells. The sample was CD8+ T cells from PBMCs, taken at baseline or after one month of anti-PD-1 therapy (not recorded which). The receptors were gathered from a human donor with melanoma.

With regard to this clonotype: A clone one base away is much larger, so this may be a read error. The CDR3 reads CASSFTNRDERYF. The CDR3 DNA is TGTGCCAGCAGCTTTACAAACAGGGACGAGCGGTACTTC. This rearrangement joins TRBV5-4 to TRBJ2-7; the D gene is possibly TRBD1 (6 bases). Germline V gene sequence: CDR1 SGHNT, CDR2 YYREEE (reference sequence). The CDR3 covers 13 residues.

This clonotype is medium-sized (0.01 to 0.1%) within its sample. The rearrangement links TRBV25-1 to TRBJ1-4, with D unclear. Trimming removed 3 bases at V and 0 bases at J, with 23 bases between. Germline loops: CDR1 MGHDK, CDR2 SYGVNS. The CDR3 runs 20 residues. Here the CDR3 reads CASSDNPRQAIRATNEKLFF. Written as DNA, the CDR3 is TGTGCCAGCAGTGACAACCCCCGCCAGGCGATACGAGCAACTAATGAAAAACTGTTTTTT.

This clonotype is classed as medium-sized. The V and J genes are TRBV25-1 and TRBJ2-7; D ambiguous. V lost 6 bases and J lost 5, with 14 bases in between. The CDR3 loop spans 13 amino acids. Germline V gene lookup returns CDR1 MGHDK and CDR2 SYGVNS. CDR3 in amino acids: CASREPNGDEQYF. CDR3 nucleotide sequence: TGTGCCAGCAGGGAACCTAATGGGGACGAGCAGTACTTC.

This clonotype was observed a few times. A much larger clonotype is one base distant, so this may be a read error. The chain joins TRBV5-5 to TRBJ1-5; the D gene is possibly TRBD1 (5 bases). Germline assignment: CDR1 SGHKS and CDR2 YYEKEE (reference sequence). The CDR3 covers 15 residues. CDR3 nucleotides: TGTGCCAGCAGCCCCATCTGGGATCAGGGTCAGCCCCGGCATTTT. It yields the protein CASSPIWDQGQPRHF.

Judged by abundance, this clonotype is large. V usage is TRBV12-3 or TRBV12-4 and J usage is TRBJ2-2; D remains ambiguous. V was trimmed by 6 bases and J by 4 bases, leaving 12 bases between them. This CDR3 spans 14 amino acids. The CDR3 protein is CASSPQATTGELFF. In DNA, the CDR3 is TGTGCCAGCAGCCCCCAAGCGACCACCGGGGAGCTGTTTTTT.

Only one count was recorded for this clonotype. The chain couples TRBV5-4 to TRBJ2-7; D is unclear. Germline V lookup: CDR1 SGHNT, CDR2 YYREEE (reference sequence). Trimming shortened V by 3 bases and J by 6 bases, and 19 bases separated the two germline ends. This CDR3 has 15 amino acids. The CDR3 DNA reads as TGTGCCAGCAGCTCGCAAGGGTCGGCTTTCTGCGAGCAGTACTTC. Protein sequence: CASSSQGSAFCEQYF.

By sample fraction, this clonotype is large (0.1 to 1%). V is TRBV28 and J is TRBJ2-7; the match to TRBD1 covers 8 bases. V lost 4 bases and J lost 5; bases outside the gene matches: 7. The CDR3 is 14 residues long. Germline V gene data show CDR1 as MDHEN and CDR2 as SYDVKM. The CDR3 protein is CASSSTGTGNEQYF. CDR3 bases: TGTGCCAGCAGTTCCACCGGGACAGGTAACGAGCAGTACTTC. The full variable domain, rest sourced from reference TRBV28 and TRBJ2-7, is DVKVTQSSRYLVKRTGEKVFLECVQDMDHENMFWYRQDPGLGLRLIYFSYDVKMKEKGDIPEGYSVSREKKERFSLILESASTNQTSMYLCASSSTGTGNEQYFGPGTRLTVT.

This clonotype is judged medium-sized. The rearrangement uses TRBV7-9 and TRBJ2-7, with D possibly being TRBD1 or TRBD2 (5 bases each). V was pared by 0 bases and J by 4 bases, with 7 bases between. Looked up from germline, CDR1 is SEHNR and CDR2 is FQNEAQ (reference sequence). The CDR3 sequence is 13 residues long. The CDR3 region is CASSLAGGYEQYF. CDR3 nucleotide sequence: TGTGCCAGCAGCTTAGCTGGGGGTTACGAGCAGTACTTC. Full variable domain (outside the CDR3, taken from reference TRBV7-9 and TRBJ2-7): DTGVSQNPRHKITKRGQNVTFRCDPISEHNRLYWYRQTLGQGPEFLTYFQNEAQLEKSRLLSDRFSAERPKGSFSTLEIQRTEQGDSAMYLCASSLAGGYEQYFGPGTRLTVT.

This clonotype is large in the sample. The DNA of the CDR3 is TGTGCCAGCAGCTTACGAGGCACTGAAGCTTTCTTT. Its protein is CASSLRGTEAFF. The chain uses TRBV5-6 and TRBJ1-1; D gene unclear. V was clipped by 2 bases and J by 4 bases, with 6 bases between them. Germline CDR1 reads SGHDT; CDR2 reads YYEEEE. CDR3 length: 12 amino acids.